The 29 T cell receptor beta chains listed next were all sequenced from one sample in a study of regulatory T cells in long-lasting Graves disease. For TCR beta, libraries came from iRepertoire HTBI primers and Arm-PCR of CDR3 regions. One entry per CDR3 protein, called by TCRdb with MiXCR from the multiplex PCR reads. Here the sample spans about 530,000 distinct CDR3 sequences, approximately 16% being singletons. The time point here: newly diagnosed GD, antithyroid drugs for less than 3 months. Extracted RNA from PBMCs served as the source of the TCR library. Another study also made use of these data, one on T cells in Graves' hyperthyroidism and ophthalmopathy.

The sequenced sample was peripheral blood mononuclear cells (PBMCs), obtained at new diagnosis, from a patient treated with antithyroid drugs. The receptors stem from a woman aged 35-65 years with Graves disease.

This clonotype was counted between two and nine times. J is TRBJ2-5 and V is TRBV4-1, with TRBD2 matching 13 bases. Germline V gene sequence: CDR1 MGHRA, CDR2 YSYEKL. With 1 base clipped from V and 5 bases from J, the junction kept 7 bases outside the gene matches. There are 17 residues in the CDR3. DNA for the CDR3: TGCGCCAGCAGCCAAGTCAGGACTAGCGGGGGTGGGGAGACCCAGTACTTC. This translates into CASSQVRTSGGGETQYF.

The chain has TRBV7-3 and TRBJ2-7, with D possibly called TRBD1 or TRBD2 (5 bases each). V was trimmed by 5 bases and J by 3 bases, leaving 17 bases between them. Germline CDR1 SGHTA, CDR2 FQGTGA. The CDR3 is made up of 15 amino acids. The CDR3 protein is CASSLGTARDYEQYF. Here the CDR3 DNA reads TGTGCCAGCAGCCTAGGGACCGCTCGAGACTACGAGCAGTACTTC. The whole variable domain, filled in from reference TRBV7-3 and TRBJ2-7, reads GAGVSQTPSNKVTEKGKYVELRCDPISGHTALYWYRQSLGQGPEFLIYFQGTGAADDSGLPNDRFFAVRPEGSVSTLKIQRTERGDSAVYLCASSLGTARDYEQYFGPGTRLTVT.

The rearrangement links TRBV5-1 to TRBJ2-3, with TRBD2 matching 11 bases. CDR1 is SGHRS and CDR2 is YFSETQ in the germline V gene. This CDR3 comprises 18 residues. V shed 0 bases, J shed 5 bases, and the junction held 11 bases outside the gene matches. The CDR3 DNA reads as TGCGCCAGCAGCTTGGTTATACTAGCGGGGGAGCCGAGAGATACGCAGTATTTT. This sequence encodes CASSLVILAGEPRDTQYF.

The table lists this clonotype with a count of one. This could be a read error, since a much larger clone is one nucleotide away. The chain has TRBV19 and TRBJ1-1; D is unclear. Germline-derived CDR1 and CDR2 are LNHDA and SQIVND (reference sequence). This CDR3 has 13 residues. Trimming left V 7 bases short and J 0 bases short, with 9 bases between. CDR3 amino acids: CASMAGLNTEAFF. CDR3 sequence (DNA): TGTGCCAGTATGGCTGGCCTGAACACTGAAGCTTTCTTT.

This clonotype has a count of ten or more. V gene TRBV13 combines with J gene TRBJ1-6, with D maybe TRBD1 (5 bases). This CDR3 has 14 residues. The germline CDR1 and CDR2 sequences are PRHDT and FYEKMQ (reference sequence). The V and J ends lost 2 bases and 6 bases respectively, with 8 bases between them. The CDR3 DNA reads as TGTGCCAGCAGCTTACGGGGCACTAATTCACCCCTCCACTTT. As protein: CASSLRGTNSPLHF.

This clonotype was recorded a few times. The chain couples TRBV28 to TRBJ2-7, with D perhaps TRBD1 (5 bases). Trimming left V 2 bases short and J 9 bases short, with 8 bases between. Per the germline V gene, CDR1 is MDHEN and CDR2 is SYDVKM. This CDR3 is 11 amino acids long. This CDR3 is CASSLSQGQYF. For the CDR3, the DNA is TGTGCCAGCAGTTTAAGCCAGGGGCAGTACTTC.

This clonotype was seen a handful of times. The chain joins TRBV11-2 to TRBJ1-5; D remains ambiguous. The CDR3 totals 13 residues. Trimming took off 6 bases at V and 3 bases at J, with 9 bases between the two ends. The V gene's germline CDR1 is SGHAT and CDR2 FQNNGV. CDR3 sequence (DNA): TGTGCCAGCAGTAGTGGGTACAATCAGCCCCAGCATTTT. As protein: CASSSGYNQPQHF.

This clonotype was recorded many times. V and J are TRBV29-1 and TRBJ1-2; tentatively, D is TRBD1 (5 bases). CDR1 is SQVTM and CDR2 is ANQGSEA in the germline V gene. The CDR3 is 14 residues long. Trimming removed 3 bases at V and 2 bases at J, with 13 bases between. The CDR3 sequence: CSVDGWGSNYGYTF. CDR3 coding DNA: TGCAGCGTTGATGGGTGGGGCAGCAACTATGGCTACACCTTC.

The chain links TRBV28 to TRBJ2-7; maybe TRBD2 (6 bases). Trimming took off 3 bases at V and 2 bases at J, with 14 bases between the two ends. This CDR3 has 15 amino acids. CDR1 and CDR2 (germline): MDHEN, SYDVKM. DNA of the CDR3: TGTGCCAGCAGTTTGATGGGGGGTTTGGCCTACGAGCAGTACTTC. Protein: CASSLMGGLAYEQYF.

This clonotype was found a few times. The chain combines TRBV10-3 with TRBJ1-1, with TRBD1 matching 8 bases. The CDR3 is made up of 15 amino acids. Germline-derived CDR1 and CDR2 are ENHRY and SYGVKD. Trimming took 8 bases from V and 1 from J; bases not matched to a gene: 9. CDR3 in DNA: TGTGCCATCTTAACCGGACAGGGCCCGAACACTGAAGCTTTCTTT. Its protein product is CAILTGQGPNTEAFF.

This clonotype was counted at least ten times. The chain employs TRBV7-8 and TRBJ1-3; 7 bases align to TRBD1. The CDR3 length is 15 residues. CDR1 and CDR2 from the germline V gene are SGHVS and FQNEAQ. J gave up 0 bases and V 1 base, and 0 bases lay outside the gene matches. CDR3 DNA: TGTGCCAGCAGCTTAGGGGACAGCTCTGGAAACACCATATATTTT. This encodes CASSLGDSSGNTIYF.

This clonotype has at least ten counts. The chain combines TRBV18 with TRBJ2-7; D not resolved. The germline V gene encodes CDR1 KGHSH and CDR2 LQKENI. V gave up 0 bases and J gave up 3 bases, with 9 bases separating them. This CDR3 contains 14 residues. Here the CDR3 reads CASSPPNTGYEQYF. The CDR3 region has the DNA TGTGCCAGCTCACCACCGAACACCGGCTACGAGCAGTACTTC.

The chain employs TRBV20-1 and TRBJ2-4; 8 bases line up with TRBD1. Germline trimming cut 4 bases from V and 0 bases from J; bases unmatched to any gene: 11. This CDR3 contains 17 residues. CDR1 and CDR2 from the germline V gene are DFQATT and SNEGSKA (reference sequence). The CDR3 sequence: CSATLGQEYLAKNIQYF. Here the CDR3 DNA reads TGCAGTGCTACCTTGGGACAGGAGTACCTAGCCAAAAACATTCAGTACTTC.

This chain links TRBV5-1 with TRBJ2-7; D ambiguous. The ends were cut back, 1 base at V and 1 base at J, with 15 bases in the middle. This CDR3 has 16 amino acids. From germline, CDR1 is SGHRS and CDR2 YFSETQ. CDR3 amino acids: CASSLSLSTDSYEQYF. The DNA for the CDR3 is TGCGCCAGCAGCTTGTCACTGTCGACTGATTCCTACGAGCAGTACTTC.

V and J are TRBV6-2 or TRBV6-3 and TRBJ1-1, with no clear D. V gave up 5 bases and J gave up 12 bases, with 13 bases separating them. CDR1 and CDR2 from the germline V gene are MNHEY and SVGEGT. This CDR3 contains 11 residues. CDR3 loop: CASSHGVVTFF. CDR3 DNA: TGTGCCAGCAGTCACGGGGTGGTAACTTTCTTT.

This clonotype was seen a few times. The gene calls are TRBV7-3 and TRBJ2-6; D not certain. The V gene lost 5 bases and the J gene lost 4 bases, with 12 bases spanning the gap. The CDR3 length is 15 residues. The V gene's germline CDR1 is SGHTA and CDR2 FQGTGA. The CDR3 DNA reads TGTGCCAGCAGCCCGGTCACCTTCGGGGCCAACGTCCTGACTTTC. Its protein product is CASSPVTFGANVLTF.

The sample holds many counts of this clonotype. The chain is built from TRBV19 and TRBJ2-7; D call uncertain. The CDR3 contains 13 residues. Germline CDR1 and CDR2: LNHDA and SQIVND (reference sequence). Deletions cut 5 bases from V and 2 bases from J, with 10 bases between. The CDR3 nucleotides read TGTGCCAGTAGTTTAACGGATACCTACGAGCAGTACTTC. The encoded protein is CASSLTDTYEQYF.

This clonotype was picked up many times. The V and J genes are TRBV5-4 and TRBJ2-1; 9 nucleotides match TRBD2. Trimming removed 4 bases from V and 9 bases from J; junction bases left unmatched: 11. Germline V gene lookup returns CDR1 SGHNT and CDR2 YYREEE (reference sequence). CDR3 length: 15 amino acids. In nucleotides, the CDR3 is TGTGCCAGCAGCCGGGACCTAGCGGGGTGGGGTGAGCAGTTCTTC. Protein sequence: CASSRDLAGWGEQFF. Together with reference TRBV5-4 and TRBJ2-1, the CDR3 gives the full variable domain: ETGVTQSPTHLIKTRGQQVTLRCSSQSGHNTVSWYQQALGQGPQFIFQYYREEENGRGNFPPRFSGLQFPNYSSELNVNALELDDSALYLCASSRDLAGWGEQFFGPGTRLTVL.

This clonotype was detected a few times. This chain uses TRBV2 with TRBJ1-1, with 9 nucleotides matching TRBD1. The CDR3 sequence is 14 residues long. Germline V CDR1 and CDR2: SNHLY, FYNNEI. J lost 5 bases, V lost 6 bases, and 7 bases had no gene match. In nucleotides, the CDR3 is TGTGCCAGCAGCTCGGACAGGGGTCGGACTGAAGCTTTCTTT. Translation: CASSSDRGRTEAFF.

This clonotype has at least ten counts. The chain joins TRBV2 to TRBJ2-2; D ambiguous. Germline V CDR1 and CDR2: SNHLY, FYNNEI. The V end lost 4 bases, the J end lost 7 bases, and 7 bases lay between the germline ends. There are 12 residues in the CDR3. CDR3 DNA: TGTGCCAGCAGTGTGCAGAACGGGGAGCTGTTTTTT. Protein product: CASSVQNGELFF.

This clonotype was seen many times. The chain has TRBV3-1 and TRBJ1-6; no firm D call. This CDR3 is 13 amino acids long. Trimming cost V 5 bases and J 8 bases, with 10 bases left between them. The V gene's germline CDR1 is LGHDT and CDR2 YNNKEL (reference sequence). CDR3 in amino acids: CASSVAGYSPLHF. CDR3 in DNA: TGTGCCAGCAGCGTCGCGGGCTATTCACCCCTCCACTTT.

This clonotype has a handful of counts. The V call is TRBV5-1, the J call TRBJ2-5; tentative D call: TRBD2 (5 bases). CDR3 length: 12 amino acids. Germline lookup yields CDR1 SGHRS and CDR2 YFSETQ. V was trimmed by 4 bases and J by 4 bases, leaving 8 bases between them. For the CDR3, the DNA is TGCGCCAGCAGCACGGACTTAGAGACCCAGTACTTC. Residues: CASSTDLETQYF. Drawing the rest from reference TRBV5-1 and TRBJ2-5, the complete variable domain is KAGVTQTPRYLIKTRGQQVTLSCSPISGHRSVSWYQQTPGQGLQFLFEYFSETQRNKGNFPGRFSGRQFSNSRSEMNVSTLELGDSALYLCASSTDLETQYFGPGTRLLVL.

This clonotype was detected only once. The rearrangement links TRBV7-3 to TRBJ1-2; tentative D call: TRBD1 (6 bases). Trimming took 4 bases from V and 8 from J, leaving 26 bases between them. From germline, CDR1 is SGHTA and CDR2 FQGTGA. The CDR3 has 17 residues. For the CDR3, the DNA is TGTGCCAGCAGCTCACCAGGGCAGGGGCCCCGAGGAGAAGGCTACACCTTC. It is translated as CASSSPGQGPRGEGYTF. The whole variable domain, filled in from reference TRBV7-3 and TRBJ1-2, reads GAGVSQTPSNKVTEKGKYVELRCDPISGHTALYWYRQSLGQGPEFLIYFQGTGAADDSGLPNDRFFAVRPEGSVSTLKIQRTERGDSAVYLCASSSPGQGPRGEGYTFGSGTRLTVV.

This clonotype was counted ten times or more. J is TRBJ2-3 and V is TRBV3-1; no clear D. Trimming pared 3 bases from V and 2 bases from J, leaving 15 bases between. The CDR3 contains 16 residues. CDR1 and CDR2 (germline): LGHDT, YNNKEL (reference sequence). The DNA of the CDR3 is TGTGCCAGCAGCCAGGGCATTACGTTGTTCACAGATACGCAGTATTTT. It is translated as CASSQGITLFTDTQYF.

This clonotype was counted many times. V usage is TRBV7-9 and J usage is TRBJ1-1; no firm D call. The CDR3 covers 14 residues. Germline CDR1 reads SEHNR; CDR2 reads FQNEAQ (reference sequence). V lost 2 bases and J lost 3, with 10 bases in between. As DNA, the CDR3 is TGTGCCAGCAGCTTAACGCCCGGGGACACTGAAGCTTTCTTT. Residues: CASSLTPGDTEAFF. Based on the CDR3 plus reference TRBV7-9 and TRBJ1-1, the full variable domain is DTGVSQNPRHKITKRGQNVTFRCDPISEHNRLYWYRQTLGQGPEFLTYFQNEAQLEKSRLLSDRFSAERPKGSFSTLEIQRTEQGDSAMYLCASSLTPGDTEAFFGQGTRLTVV.

This chain uses TRBV6-5 with TRBJ2-5, with TRBD1 matching 7 bases. There are 13 residues in the CDR3. Germline values: CDR1 MNHEY, CDR2 SVGAGI. The V and J ends lost 2 bases and 5 bases, in that order; junction bases with no gene match: 2. CDR3 nucleotide sequence: TGTGCCAGCAGTTACATCAGGGGGGAGACCCAGTACTTC. Protein: CASSYIRGETQYF.

Ten or more counts support this clonotype. The chain joins TRBV10-3 to TRBJ1-1; 10 bases line up with TRBD1. V lost 6 bases and J lost 0; bases outside the gene matches: 4. This CDR3 is built from 15 residues. Per the germline V gene, CDR1 is ENHRY and CDR2 is SYGVKD. CDR3 in DNA: TGTGCCATCAGGGGACAGGGGACCATGAACACTGAAGCTTTCTTT. Its protein is CAIRGQGTMNTEAFF.

This clonotype was found many times. CDR3 sequence reads: CASSARDNSYNEQFF. The CDR3 coding sequence is TGTGCCAGCAGCGCGAGGGACAACTCCTACAATGAGCAGTTCTTC. This chain joins TRBV9 and TRBJ2-1; D possibly corresponds to TRBD1 (6 bases). Trimming cost V 3 bases and J 0 bases, with 10 bases left between them. Germline V CDR1 and CDR2: SGDLS, YYNGEE. The CDR3 length is 15 residues.

This clonotype was recorded many times. V is TRBV20-1 and J is TRBJ1-2, with 9 nucleotides matching TRBD1. This CDR3 spans 16 amino acids. The trim removed 5 bases at V and 8 bases at J, leaving 18 bases unmatched. Germline V lookup: CDR1 DFQATT, CDR2 SNEGSKA (reference sequence). The CDR3 bases are TGCAGTGCTCCCCTGAGCTCGGGACAGGGCGAAGGAGGCTACACCTTC. This gives the protein CSAPLSSGQGEGGYTF.